The present T cell receptor (beta chain) was sequenced within a study of Tregs in tolerant kidney transplant recipients. Unstimulated regulatory T cells (CD4+CD25+CD127-), CD4+CD25- non-regulatory cells, CD4 and CD8 cells were FACS-sorted from thawed PBMCs. Clones were read by immunoSEQ multiplex PCR, and TCRdb kept only the in-frame ones, dropping some. The sample table includes 50,000 or so clones. Remarks on this clone: The read terminates 3 residues before the CDR3 end, so the remaining end is supplied by the germline J gene.

The CDR3 totals 15 residues. The V and J ends lost 0 bases and 3 bases respectively, with 9 bases between them. The germline V gene has CDR1 LNHDA and CDR2 SQIVND (reference sequence). The chain combines TRBV19 with TRBJ1-5, with D perhaps TRBD1 (6 bases). This TCR derives from a human donor who received a combined kidney and bone marrow transplant. The specimen comprised CD4+ T cells from blood, sampled before the transplant. This CDR3 reads CASSIDGGANQPQHF. The part of the CDR3 DNA that was read is TGTGCCAGTAGTATAGATGGGGGGGCCAATCAGCCC.